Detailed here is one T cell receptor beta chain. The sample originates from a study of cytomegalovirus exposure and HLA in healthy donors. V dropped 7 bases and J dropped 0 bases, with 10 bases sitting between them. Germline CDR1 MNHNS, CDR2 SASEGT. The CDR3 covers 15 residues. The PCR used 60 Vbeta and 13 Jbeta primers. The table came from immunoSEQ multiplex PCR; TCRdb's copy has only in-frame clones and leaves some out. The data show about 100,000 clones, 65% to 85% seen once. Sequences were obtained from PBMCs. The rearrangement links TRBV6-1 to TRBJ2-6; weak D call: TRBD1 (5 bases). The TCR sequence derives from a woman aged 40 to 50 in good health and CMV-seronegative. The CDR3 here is CASTRVSSGANVLTF. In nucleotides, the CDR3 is TGTGCCAGCACCAGGGTCAGCTCTGGGGCCAACGTCCTGACTTTC.